Listed below are T cell receptor beta chains from one sample, sequenced in a study of T cell responses to AZD1222 COVID-19 vaccine. Repertoires were generated with immunoSEQ multiplex PCR, while TCRdb's copy carries only in-frame clones and drops some. The sample lists some 180,000 clones; about 83% were seen once. The sequencing here drew on peripheral blood, taken 28 days after the second AZD1222 dose. These receptor sequences come from an adult who received the AZD1222 COVID-19 vaccine. The CDR3 runs from the conserved cysteine through the conserved F or W. The order of the fields is V gene, D gene, clone size, J gene, CDR3 DNA, CDR3 protein. D genes are given only for firm matches. Where a row states a size, it is once, few, many or the class of an expanded clone; other rows omit it.

TRBV19	-	-	TRBJ2-7	TGTGCCAGTAGTCGGGGAGGAGGGAAGTCCTACGAGCAGTACTTC	CASSRGGGKSYEQYF
TRBV27	-	-	TRBJ2-7	TGTGCCAGCAGTTTAACTCCCTCTGAGGCCCCCTACGAGCAGTACTTC	CASSLTPSEAPYEQYF
TRBV15	-	-	TRBJ1-2	TGTGCCACCAGCATCCGGGGGTGGGAAGGCTACACCTTC	CATSIRGWEGYTF
TRBV4-1	TRBD1	few	TRBJ1-1	TGCGCCAGCAGCCATCCGACGGGACAGATTCTGAACACTGAAGCTTTCTTT	CASSHPTGQILNTEAFF
TRBV28	TRBD1	-	TRBJ1-3	TGTGCCAGCAGTTTAGGGACAGGGGTTGGAAACACCATATATTTT	CASSLGTGVGNTIYF
TRBV12-3/TRBV12-4	-	-	TRBJ1-1	TGTGCCGTCGGGGTAGGGATGAACACTGAAGCTTTCTTT	CAVGVGMNTEAFF
TRBV10-1	-	-	TRBJ2-2	TGCGCCAGCAGTTTTGAGGGGTTGAACGGGGAGCTGTTTTTT	CASSFEGLNGELFF
TRBV5-1	TRBD1	-	TRBJ2-1	TGCGCCAGCAGCTTGGGGGGGGCAGGGGGCCCACCGGCTTACAATGAGCAGTTCTTC	CASSLGGAGGPPAYNEQFF
TRBV6-1	-	-	TRBJ1-2	TGTGCCAGCAGTGAAGGCCCGTTGGGCGGCTATGGCTACACCTTC	CASSEGPLGGYGYTF
TRBV12-3/TRBV12-4	-	-	TRBJ2-2	TGTGCCAGCAGCCGCGCCCAATCCGGGGAGCTGTTTTTT	CASSRAQSGELFF
TRBV9	-	-	TRBJ1-5	TGTGCCAGCAGCGTAGCAGGGACCAATCAGCCCCAGCATTTT	CASSVAGTNQPQHF
TRBV4-1	-	-	TRBJ1-2	TGCGCCAGCAGCCAAGTCCCGGAGCTAACTAACTATGGCTACACCTTC	CASSQVPELTNYGYTF
TRBV3-1/TRBV3-2	TRBD1	-	TRBJ1-3	TGTGCCAGCAGCCATACAGGGGTTGGCGGAAACACCATATATTTT	CASSHTGVGGNTIYF
TRBV6-2/TRBV6-3	TRBD1	-	TRBJ1-6	TGTGCCAGCAGTTACTCGGACAGGGGGCTTTCACCCCTCCACTTT	CASSYSDRGLSPLHF
TRBV20-1	-	once	TRBJ2-3	TGCAGTGCTAGTCCCGGGGCAAGCACAGATACGCAGTATTTT	CSASPGASTDTQYF
TRBV9	-	-	TRBJ2-7	TGTGCCAGCAGTCCGGGAGAAATGTCCTACGAGCAGTACTTC	CASSPGEMSYEQYF
TRBV7-9	-	-	TRBJ1-4	TGTGCCAGCAGCTTACCGGGACATGACGATGAAAAACTGTTTTTT	CASSLPGHDDEKLFF
TRBV19	-	-	TRBJ1-4	TGTGCCAGTAATCGTGCCGACCTTGGGAATGAAAAACTGTTTTTT	CASNRADLGNEKLFF